The 17 T cell receptor beta chains below were found in one sample sequenced in a study of PD-L1 blockade in urothelial cancer. The data were produced by immunoSEQ multiplex PCR, yet TCRdb's version contains in-frame clones alone and is incomplete. The sample holds approximately 51,000 clones; approximately 86% are singletons and the top ten take under 20%. The source material was PBMCs, sampled around atezolizumab (anti-PD-L1) treatment. All receptors derive from a man between 60 and 75 years old with urothelial cancer.

The chain couples TRBV2 to TRBJ1-1; TRBD1 matches at 10 bases. Germline CDR1 SNHLY, CDR2 FYNNEI. The ends lost 4 bases at V and 0 bases at J; junction bases unmatched: 5. There are 16 residues in the CDR3. CDR3 nucleotide sequence: TGTGCCAGCAGTGTGGACAGGGGGACCATGAACACTGAAGCTTTCTTT. It encodes CASSVDRGTMNTEAFF.

The genes are TRBV2 and TRBJ2-2; D is possibly TRBD1 (5 bases). V was cut by 1 base and J by 7 bases, with 13 bases left in between. The CDR3 contains 15 residues. Per germline, CDR1 SNHLY and CDR2 FYNNEI. CDR3 in DNA: TGTGCCAGCAGTGAAGTTCCAGAAGGGGTCGGGGAGCTGTTTTTT. Encoded protein: CASSEVPEGVGELFF.

The chain links TRBV30 to TRBJ2-7; 7 bases are shared with TRBD1. The V gene's germline CDR1 is GTSNPN and CDR2 SVGIG (reference sequence). The CDR3 is 14 amino acids. The V segment lost 4 bases and the J segment 3 bases; nucleotides outside the gene matches: 9. This chain's CDR3 is CAWTQTGFNYEQYF. The CDR3, as DNA: TGTGCCTGGACCCAGACAGGGTTCAACTACGAGCAGTACTTC.

V and J are TRBV7-9 and TRBJ1-4, with 7 bases that match TRBD1. After removal of 5 bases from V and 10 bases from J, the junction contained 10 bases not matched to a gene. This CDR3 has 14 amino acids. CDR1 is SEHNR and CDR2 is FQNEAQ in the germline V gene (reference sequence). The CDR3 DNA sequence: TGTGCCAGCAGCCAACACCTACAGGGGTCAAAACTGTTTTTT. The encoded protein is CASSQHLQGSKLFF.

The V call is TRBV19, the J call TRBJ1-5; 8 nucleotides agree with TRBD1. The CDR3 is 13 residues long. The V gene's germline CDR1 is LNHDA and CDR2 SQIVND (reference sequence). The J segment lost 4 bases and the V segment lost 5 bases, leaving 1 base of the junction unmatched. The CDR3 is CASSRQGNQPQHF. The CDR3 coding sequence is TGTGCCAGTAGTCGACAGGGGAATCAGCCCCAGCATTTT.

The V gene is TRBV18, the J gene TRBJ2-7; weak D call: TRBD1 (6 bases). The V end lost 1 base, the J end lost 0 bases, and 7 bases lay between the germline ends. This CDR3 contains 14 residues. Germline CDR1 reads KGHSH; CDR2 reads LQKENI. This CDR3 is CASSPRGPSYEQYF. CDR3 DNA sequence: TGTGCCAGCTCACCACGGGGGCCCTCCTACGAGCAGTACTTC.

V and J are TRBV5-1 and TRBJ2-1, with TRBD1 matching over 9 bases. J lost 8 bases, V lost 0 bases, and 3 bases had no gene match. Germline assignment: CDR1 SGHRS and CDR2 YFSETQ. This CDR3 region has 14 residues. The CDR3 sequence: CASSLGQGVYEQFF. Written as DNA, the CDR3 is TGCGCCAGCAGCTTGGGACAGGGGGTATATGAGCAGTTCTTC.

This clone was detected a few times. The chain joins TRBV11-2 to TRBJ2-5; 10 nucleotides line up with TRBD1. J was trimmed by 5 bases and V by 6 bases; bases with no gene match: 15. Germline V gives CDR1 SGHAT, CDR2 FQNNGV. CDR3 length: 17 residues. The chain's CDR3 is CASSYPGTGVLRETQYF. Written as DNA, the CDR3 is TGTGCCAGCAGTTACCCTGGGACAGGGGTGCTTAGGGAGACCCAGTACTTC.

The chain carries TRBV18 and TRBJ2-5; weak D call: TRBD1 (5 bases). Trimming cost V 3 bases and J 5 bases, with 7 bases left between them. The CDR3 runs 12 residues. CDR1 KGHSH and CDR2 LQKENI come from the germline V gene. The CDR3 DNA follows: TGTGCCAGCTCACCCAAGGGGGAGACCCAGTACTTC. Translation: CASSPKGETQYF.

J is TRBJ2-2 and V is TRBV19; weak D call: TRBD1 (6 bases). The CDR3 covers 17 residues. Germline values: CDR1 LNHDA, CDR2 SQIVND (reference sequence). The germline V and J ends were trimmed by 5 bases and 2 bases, with 18 bases remaining between them. CDR3 coding DNA: TGTGCCAGTAGTCCCCCGGTTGGGACAACTAACACCGGGGAGCTGTTTTTT. Its translation: CASSPPVGTTNTGELFF.

This clone was picked up a small number of times. This chain links TRBV9 with TRBJ2-3; TRBD2 matches 8 bases. The ends lost 0 bases at V and 2 bases at J; junction bases unmatched: 8. Germline CDR1 is SGDLS and CDR2 is YYNGEE. This CDR3 spans 17 amino acids. CDR3 amino acids: CASSVVQSGSFTDTQYF. Here the CDR3 DNA reads TGTGCCAGCAGCGTAGTTCAGAGCGGGAGTTTCACAGATACGCAGTATTTT. Complete variable domain (other parts from reference TRBV9 and TRBJ2-3): DSGVTQTPKHLITATGQRVTLRCSPRSGDLSVYWYQQSLDQGLQFLIQYYNGEERAKGNILERFSAQQFPDLHSELNLSSLELGDSALYFCASSVVQSGSFTDTQYFGPGTRLTVL.

This clone occurred once. The rearrangement links TRBV5-1 to TRBJ1-1; D possibly corresponds to TRBD1 (5 bases). The CDR3 loop spans 17 amino acids. V was clipped by 0 bases and J by 0 bases, with 15 bases between them. The germline gives CDR1 SGHRS, CDR2 YFSETQ. The CDR3 DNA sequence: TGCGCCAGCAGCTTGGTCCCTCTCGACAGACTGAACACTGAAGCTTTCTTT. It translates to CASSLVPLDRLNTEAFF. Combining the CDR3 with reference TRBV5-1 and TRBJ1-1 gives the whole variable domain KAGVTQTPRYLIKTRGQQVTLSCSPISGHRSVSWYQQTPGQGLQFLFEYFSETQRNKGNFPGRFSGRQFSNSRSEMNVSTLELGDSALYLCASSLVPLDRLNTEAFFGQGTRLTVV.

The chain is built from TRBV11-3 and TRBJ2-5; D is perhaps TRBD1 (5 bases). CDR3 length: 16 amino acids. Germline V gene data show CDR1 as SGHNT and CDR2 as YENEEA. The V and J ends lost 5 bases and 4 bases respectively, with 20 bases between them. The CDR3 protein is CASSPSIGALRETQYF. The CDR3 DNA reads TGTGCCAGCAGCCCCAGTATTGGGGCCCTTAGAGAGACCCAGTACTTC.

This clone appeared a single time. The gene calls are TRBV11-3 and TRBJ1-2; maybe TRBD1 (6 bases). Trimming took off 3 bases at V and 2 bases at J, with 10 bases between the two ends. Germline CDR1 and CDR2: SGHNT and YENEEA. This CDR3 has 14 residues. CDR3 sequence: CASSLETGNYGYTF. DNA for the CDR3: TGTGCCAGCAGCTTGGAGACAGGCAACTATGGCTACACCTTC.

In DNA form, the CDR3 reads TGTGCCAGCAGCTTAAGGACAGGGATCTATGGCTACACCTTC. Translated: CASSLRTGIYGYTF. The chain recombines TRBV5-4 with TRBJ1-2, with 8 bases that match TRBD1. The CDR3 is 14 amino acids. Germline values: CDR1 SGHNT, CDR2 YYREEE (reference sequence). V lost 2 bases and J lost 4; bases outside the gene matches: 4.

The gene calls are TRBV28 and TRBJ1-2, with 7 bases that match TRBD1. J lost 2 bases, V lost 8 bases, and 8 bases had no gene match. This CDR3 is 14 amino acids long. CDR1 is MDHEN, CDR2 SYDVKM, per germline. The CDR3 sequence: CASYSGGQNYGYTF. The DNA of the CDR3 is TGTGCCAGCTACTCAGGGGGGCAAAACTATGGCTACACCTTC.

This sequence joins TRBV2 and TRBJ1-2; TRBD1 agrees at 10 bases. The V gene's germline CDR1 is SNHLY and CDR2 FYNNEI. The length of the CDR3 is 15 residues. Germline trimming cut 5 bases from V and 2 bases from J; bases unmatched to any gene: 5. CDR3 in DNA: TGTGCCAGCAGTTACGACAGGGGGCAGAACTATGGCTACACCTTC. It specifies CASSYDRGQNYGYTF.